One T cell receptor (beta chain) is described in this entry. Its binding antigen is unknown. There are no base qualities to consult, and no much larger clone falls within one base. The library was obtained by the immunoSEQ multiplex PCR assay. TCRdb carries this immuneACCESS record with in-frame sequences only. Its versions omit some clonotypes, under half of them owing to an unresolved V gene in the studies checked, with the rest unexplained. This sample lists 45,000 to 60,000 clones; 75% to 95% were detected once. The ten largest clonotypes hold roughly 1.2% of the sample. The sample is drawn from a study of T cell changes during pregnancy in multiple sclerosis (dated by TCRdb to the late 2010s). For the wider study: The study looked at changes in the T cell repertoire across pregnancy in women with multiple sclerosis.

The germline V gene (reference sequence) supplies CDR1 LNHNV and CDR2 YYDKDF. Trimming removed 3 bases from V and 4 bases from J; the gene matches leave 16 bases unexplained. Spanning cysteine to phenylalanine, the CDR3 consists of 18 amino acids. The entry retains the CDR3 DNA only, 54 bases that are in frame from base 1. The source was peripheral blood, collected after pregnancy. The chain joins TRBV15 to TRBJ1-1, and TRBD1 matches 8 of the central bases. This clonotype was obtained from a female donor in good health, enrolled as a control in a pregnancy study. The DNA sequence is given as TGTGCCACCAGCAGGGACAGGGATCGCGTAGGGAGGGGCACTGAAGCTTTCTTT. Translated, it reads CATSRDRDRVGRGTEAFF.